The 32 T cell receptor beta chains presented below share a single source sample, sequenced in a study of monozygotic twins with inflammatory bowel disease (dated by TCRdb to the late 2010s). Library preparation was by 5' RACE. Sequencing took place on an Illumina HiSeq 2500. The reads underwent TCRdb reprocessing, giving one record for each CDR3 protein sequence and no DNA. Per the sample table, the count is 350,000 to 550,000 distinct CDR3 sequences. Together, the top ten hold roughly 2.2% of the sample. The material sequenced was blood. These TCRs come from a human donor with ulcerative colitis or Crohn's disease, or a healthy co-twin of an affected twin (not recorded which).

The chain's CDR3 is CSASGSTGRQETQYF. V is TRBV20-1 and J is TRBJ2-5; TCRdb returns TRBD1, unconfirmable since there is no DNA. Germline-derived CDR1 and CDR2 are DFQATT and SNEGSKA (reference sequence). The CDR3 sequence is 15 residues long.

The J gene is TRBJ2-5, the V gene TRBV5-1; there is no DNA to check the TCRdb D call of TRBD2. Germline lookup yields CDR1 SGHRS and CDR2 YFSETQ. The CDR3 has 13 residues. CDR3 residues: CASSSQDRETQYF.

V and J are TRBV7-2 and TRBJ2-2; lacking DNA, the TRBD2 call made by TCRdb goes unchecked. The CDR3 totals 13 residues. Germline CDR1 and CDR2: SGHTA and FQGNSA. CDR3 region: CASSSRTVGELFF.

This sequence joins TRBV18 and TRBJ1-1; there is no DNA to check the TCRdb D call of TRBD1. Germline V lookup: CDR1 KGHSH, CDR2 LQKENI. The CDR3 covers 15 residues. CDR3 sequence reads: CASSTIGTGRTEAFF.

The chain joins TRBV6-5 to TRBJ1-1; TCRdb's D call of TRBD1 is untestable without DNA. The CDR3 consists of 14 residues. Germline CDR1 MNHEY, CDR2 SVGAGI. CDR3 residues: CASSYLGTVGEAFF.

The chain uses TRBV3-1 and TRBJ1-4; TCRdb's assignment of TRBD1 cannot be checked, as there is no DNA. Germline CDR1 reads LGHDT; CDR2 reads YNNKEL (reference sequence). The CDR3 has 16 residues. This CDR3 is CASSQGDRASNEKLFF.

The rearrangement uses TRBV29-1 and TRBJ1-1. This CDR3 is built from 13 residues. The germline CDR1 and CDR2 sequences are SQVTM and ANQGSEA. This chain's CDR3 is CSVDEFSNTEAFF.

The V call is TRBV20-1, the J call TRBJ2-5; TCRdb selects TRBD1, and the lack of DNA leaves this call unchecked. This CDR3 has 15 residues. Germline-derived CDR1 and CDR2 are DFQATT and SNEGSKA (reference sequence). Here the CDR3 reads CSASVPPVKQETQYF.

V is TRBV7-2 and J is TRBJ2-1. In germline, CDR1 is SGHTA, CDR2 FQGNSA. This CDR3 comprises 14 residues. The CDR3 here is CASSFGGSYNEQFF.

The V and J genes are TRBV5-6 and TRBJ2-2; the TRBD2 assignment by TCRdb is unverifiable without DNA. The length of the CDR3 is 19 residues. In germline, CDR1 is SGHDT, CDR2 YYEEEE. The CDR3 reads CASSLGGLAGVPDTGELFF.

V is TRBV6-5 and J is TRBJ1-2; the D gene TCRdb calls, TRBD1, cannot be checked with no DNA. Germline-derived CDR1 and CDR2 are MNHEY and SVGAGI. This CDR3 spans 12 amino acids. The CDR3 here is CASRGTGFGYTF.

The genes are TRBV6-1 and TRBJ1-1; TCRdb designates TRBD1, a call that cannot be tested without DNA. The CDR3 consists of 12 residues. The germline CDR1 and CDR2 sequences are MNHNS and SASEGT. The CDR3 loop reads CASNRGNTEAFF.

The chain uses TRBV5-1 and TRBJ2-3; with no DNA, the TCRdb D assignment of TRBD2 cannot be verified. CDR3 length equals 15 residues. Per germline, CDR1 SGHRS and CDR2 YFSETQ. CDR3 region: CASSPHQRGVDTQYF.

The CDR3 is CASSLGLGGGNTIYF. The chain links TRBV5-5 to TRBJ1-3; TCRdb outputs TRBD1, but without DNA this stays unchecked. The V gene's germline CDR1 is SGHKS and CDR2 YYEKEE (reference sequence). There are 15 residues in the CDR3. The entire variable domain, with the rest obtained from reference TRBV5-5 and TRBJ1-3, is as follows: DAGVTQSPTHLIKTRGQQVTLRCSPISGHKSVSWYQQVLGQGPQFIFQYYEKEERGRGNFPDRFSARQFPNYSSELNVNALLLGDSALYLCASSLGLGGGNTIYFGEGSWLTVV.

The chain uses TRBV29-1 and TRBJ2-7; the D gene TCRdb calls, TRBD2, cannot be checked with no DNA. Germline V gene data show CDR1 as SQVTM and CDR2 as ANQGSEA. The CDR3 is 13 residues long. CDR3 amino acids: CSGRGDTSYEQYF.

The chain uses TRBV7-2 and TRBJ1-2; TCRdb calls TRBD1, which cannot be checked without DNA. CDR3 length: 15 residues. CDR1 SGHTA and CDR2 FQGNSA come from the germline V gene. The chain's CDR3 is CASSSRTGDIYGYTF.

The rearrangement uses TRBV20-1 and TRBJ2-5. In germline, CDR1 is DFQATT, CDR2 SNEGSKA (reference sequence). The CDR3 has 12 residues. This CDR3 is CSASRQQETQYF.

This sequence joins TRBV24-1 and TRBJ2-3; without DNA, the TCRdb call of TRBD1 cannot be checked. Germline V gene sequence: CDR1 KGHDR, CDR2 SFDVKD. This CDR3 contains 17 residues. This CDR3 reads CATSESDRGFGTDTQYF.

V and J are TRBV2 and TRBJ2-3; TCRdb designates TRBD1, a call that cannot be tested without DNA. CDR1 is SNHLY and CDR2 is FYNNEI in the germline V gene. The CDR3 has 14 residues. CDR3 residues: CASSQGGSTDTQYF.

The V call is TRBV12-3 or TRBV12-4, the J call TRBJ1-1; lacking DNA, the TRBD1 call made by TCRdb goes unchecked. The CDR3 contains 14 residues. The CDR3 loop is CASRTHRMNTEAFF.

The chain links TRBV27 to TRBJ1-2; the D gene TCRdb calls, TRBD1, cannot be checked with no DNA. Germline V gene sequence: CDR1 MNHEY, CDR2 SMNVEV (reference sequence). The CDR3 is 15 amino acids. The CDR3: CASSFKPTGGYGYTF.

This sequence joins TRBV20-1 and TRBJ2-4; TCRdb's D call of TRBD2 is untestable without DNA. Per germline, CDR1 DFQATT and CDR2 SNEGSKA (reference sequence). The CDR3 is 19 amino acids. The CDR3 protein is CSATRTSGSIILAKNIQYF.

Here the CDR3 reads CASGLGGANSPLHF. The chain uses TRBV5-6 and TRBJ1-6; there is no DNA to check the TCRdb D call of TRBD1. Germline CDR1 and CDR2: SGHDT and YYEEEE. CDR3 length equals 14 residues.

The J gene is TRBJ1-1, the V gene TRBV10-3. Germline V gene data show CDR1 as ENHRY and CDR2 as SYGVKD. This CDR3 is 12 amino acids long. CDR3 amino acids: CAISETNTEAFF.

This chain connects TRBV12-3 or TRBV12-4 to TRBJ2-3; TCRdb selects TRBD2, and the lack of DNA leaves this call unchecked. The CDR3 consists of 13 residues. The CDR3 region is CASSSPAADTQYF.

The V and J genes are TRBV12-3 or TRBV12-4 and TRBJ2-3; the D gene TCRdb calls, TRBD2, cannot be checked with no DNA. This CDR3 is 14 amino acids long. The chain's CDR3 is CASSPGLYTDTQYF.

The chain employs TRBV19 and TRBJ2-4; the D call from TCRdb, TRBD1, cannot be confirmed without DNA. This CDR3 spans 13 amino acids. Germline CDR1 LNHDA, CDR2 SQIVND (reference sequence). The CDR3 sequence: CASRLDRSNIQYF.

The chain is built from TRBV18 and TRBJ1-6. The CDR3 runs to 16 residues. The germline V gene has CDR1 KGHSH and CDR2 LQKENI. CDR3 protein: CASSPSWDSYNSPLHF. Combining the CDR3 with reference TRBV18 and TRBJ1-6 gives the whole variable domain NAGVMQNPRHLVRRRGQEARLRCSPMKGHSHVYWYRQLPEEGLKFMVYLQKENIIDESGMPKERFSAEFPKEGPSILRIQQVVRGDSAAYFCASSPSWDSYNSPLHFGNGTRLTVT.

The chain carries TRBV25-1 and TRBJ1-3. Germline loops: CDR1 MGHDK, CDR2 SYGVNS. The CDR3 length is 15 residues. The CDR3 sequence is CASSEGQGSGNTIYF.

The CDR3 sequence: CASSLDGEGTYGYTF. V usage is TRBV7-9 and J usage is TRBJ1-2. The germline V gene encodes CDR1 SEHNR and CDR2 FQNEAQ (reference sequence). The CDR3 is made up of 15 amino acids. Filled out from reference TRBV7-9 and TRBJ1-2, the complete variable domain reads DTGVSQNPRHKITKRGQNVTFRCDPISEHNRLYWYRQTLGQGPEFLTYFQNEAQLEKSRLLSDRFSAERPKGSFSTLEIQRTEQGDSAMYLCASSLDGEGTYGYTFGSGTRLTVV.

The V call is TRBV11-1, the J call TRBJ2-1; the TCRdb call, TRBD1, lacks DNA for checking. The CDR3 consists of 14 residues. Per the germline V gene, CDR1 is SGHAT and CDR2 is FQDESV (reference sequence). The CDR3 region is CASSLGQASDEQFF.

The J gene is TRBJ2-7, the V gene TRBV6-1; the TRBD2 assignment by TCRdb is unverifiable without DNA. CDR1 and CDR2 from the germline V gene are MNHNS and SASEGT. The CDR3 loop spans 15 amino acids. The chain's CDR3 is CASRRGVDHRVEQYF.